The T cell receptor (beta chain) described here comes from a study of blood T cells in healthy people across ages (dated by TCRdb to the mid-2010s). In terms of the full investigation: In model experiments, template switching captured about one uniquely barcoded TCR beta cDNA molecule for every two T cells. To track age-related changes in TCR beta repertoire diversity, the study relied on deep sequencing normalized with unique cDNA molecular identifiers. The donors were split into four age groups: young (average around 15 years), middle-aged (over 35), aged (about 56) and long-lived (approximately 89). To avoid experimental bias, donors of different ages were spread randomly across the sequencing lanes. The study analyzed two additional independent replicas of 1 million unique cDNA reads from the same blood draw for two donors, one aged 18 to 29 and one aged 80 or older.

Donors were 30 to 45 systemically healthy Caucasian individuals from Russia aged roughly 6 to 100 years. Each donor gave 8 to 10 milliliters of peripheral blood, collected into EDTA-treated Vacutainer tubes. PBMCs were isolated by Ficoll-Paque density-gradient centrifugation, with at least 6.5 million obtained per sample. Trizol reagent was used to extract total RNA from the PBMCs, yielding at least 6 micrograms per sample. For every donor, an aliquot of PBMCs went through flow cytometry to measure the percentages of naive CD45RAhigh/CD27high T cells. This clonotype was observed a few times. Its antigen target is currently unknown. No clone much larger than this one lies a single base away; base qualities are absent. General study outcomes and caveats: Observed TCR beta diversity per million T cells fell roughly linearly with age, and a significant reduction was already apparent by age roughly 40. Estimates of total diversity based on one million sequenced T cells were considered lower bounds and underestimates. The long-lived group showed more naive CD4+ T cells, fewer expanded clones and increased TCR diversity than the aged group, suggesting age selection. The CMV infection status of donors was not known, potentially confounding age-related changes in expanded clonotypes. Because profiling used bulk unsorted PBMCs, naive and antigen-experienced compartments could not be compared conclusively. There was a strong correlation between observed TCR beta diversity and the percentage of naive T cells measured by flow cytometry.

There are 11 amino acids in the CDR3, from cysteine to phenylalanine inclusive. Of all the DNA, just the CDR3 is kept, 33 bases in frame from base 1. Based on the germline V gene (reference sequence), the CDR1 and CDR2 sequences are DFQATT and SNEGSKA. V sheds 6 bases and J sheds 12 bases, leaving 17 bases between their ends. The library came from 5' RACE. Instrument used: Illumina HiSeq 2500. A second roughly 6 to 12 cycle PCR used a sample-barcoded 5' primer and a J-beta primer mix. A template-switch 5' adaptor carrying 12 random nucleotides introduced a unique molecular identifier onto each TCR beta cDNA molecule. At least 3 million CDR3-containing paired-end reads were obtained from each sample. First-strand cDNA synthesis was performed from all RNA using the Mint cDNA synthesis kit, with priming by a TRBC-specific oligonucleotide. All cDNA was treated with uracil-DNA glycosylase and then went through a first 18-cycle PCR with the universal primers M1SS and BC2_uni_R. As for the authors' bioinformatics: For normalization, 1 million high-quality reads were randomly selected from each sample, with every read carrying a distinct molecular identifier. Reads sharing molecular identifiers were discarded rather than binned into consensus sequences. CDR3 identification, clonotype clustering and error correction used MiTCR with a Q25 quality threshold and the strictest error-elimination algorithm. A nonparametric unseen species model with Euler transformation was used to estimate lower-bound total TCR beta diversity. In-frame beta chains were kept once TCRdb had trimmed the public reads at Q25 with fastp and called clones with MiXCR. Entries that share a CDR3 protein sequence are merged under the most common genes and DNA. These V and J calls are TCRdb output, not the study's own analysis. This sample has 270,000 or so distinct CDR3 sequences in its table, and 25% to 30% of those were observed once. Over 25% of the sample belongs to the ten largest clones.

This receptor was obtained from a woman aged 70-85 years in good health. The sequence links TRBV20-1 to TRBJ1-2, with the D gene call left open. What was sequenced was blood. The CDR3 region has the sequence CSAPEQLTDTF. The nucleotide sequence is TGCAGTGCCCCCGAACAGCTCACGGACACCTTC.